This TCR beta chain comes out of a study of T cells after yellow fever vaccination. This clonotype was observed a few times. TCRdb analysed the 5' RACE reads with MiXCR anew, one entry per CDR3 protein. The sample includes some 260,000 distinct CDR3 sequences, roughly 5.6% of them seen just once. CDR1 SGHNT and CDR2 YYREEE come from the germline V gene (reference sequence). Trimming stripped 5 bases from V and 1 base from J, with 9 bases between. The CDR3 spans 13 residues. This chain uses TRBV5-4 with TRBJ2-5, with D possibly matching TRBD1 (5 bases). Sequenced here: CD4+ T cells sorted from PBMCs, sampled on the day of the yellow fever booster vaccination. This clonotype was obtained from a man aged 18 to 30 who received the YFV17D yellow fever vaccine. CDR3 loop: CASRFQGQETQYF. The DNA for the CDR3 is TGTGCCAGCAGGTTCCAGGGCCAAGAGACCCAGTACTTC. The full variable domain, rest sourced from reference TRBV5-4 and TRBJ2-5, is ETGVTQSPTHLIKTRGQQVTLRCSSQSGHNTVSWYQQALGQGPQFIFQYYREEENGRGNFPPRFSGLQFPNYSSELNVNALELDDSALYLCASRFQGQETQYFGPGTRLLVL.